The source of this T cell receptor beta chain is a study of blood T cell repertoires in COVID-19. Study details: There were acute and convalescent COVID-19 samples, and they came from the United States, Italy and Spain.

This CDR3 has 15 amino acids. Per the study methods: Using reference gene primer amplification, nucleated cell counts were estimated. Assay: immunoSEQ multiplex PCR; the TCRdb copy retains only in-frame clones and omits some. V, J and clone size are taken as reported in that table, and D and trimming were inferred from the DNA itself. The table includes under 35,000 clones, over 75% detected once. The chain combines TRBV21-1 with TRBJ1-3. TRBV21-1 is recorded as a pseudogene. The TCR originated in a man aged 65 to 85 with acute or convalescent COVID-19. Material: peripheral blood. Written as DNA, the CDR3 is TGTGCCAGCACTGGAGGGGAAACGTGTGGAAACACCATATATTTT. Translation gives CASTGGETCGNTIYF.